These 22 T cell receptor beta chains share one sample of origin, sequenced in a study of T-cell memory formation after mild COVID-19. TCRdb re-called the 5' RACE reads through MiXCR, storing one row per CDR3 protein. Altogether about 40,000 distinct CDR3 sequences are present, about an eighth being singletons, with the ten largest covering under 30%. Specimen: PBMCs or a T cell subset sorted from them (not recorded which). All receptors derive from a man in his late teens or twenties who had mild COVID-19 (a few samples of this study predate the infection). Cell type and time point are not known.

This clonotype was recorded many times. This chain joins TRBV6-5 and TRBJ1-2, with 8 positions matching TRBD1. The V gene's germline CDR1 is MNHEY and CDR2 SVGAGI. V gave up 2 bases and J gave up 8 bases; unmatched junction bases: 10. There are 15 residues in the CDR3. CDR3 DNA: TGTGCCAGCAGTTACCCCGCGACAGGGGATGGGGGCTACACCTTC. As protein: CASSYPATGDGGYTF.

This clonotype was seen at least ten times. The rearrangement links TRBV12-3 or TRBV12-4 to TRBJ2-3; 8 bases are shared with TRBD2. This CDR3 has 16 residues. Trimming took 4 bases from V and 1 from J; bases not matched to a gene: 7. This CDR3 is CASSSLGAGGTDTQYF. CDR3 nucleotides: TGTGCCAGCAGTTCCCTCGGAGCGGGGGGCACAGATACGCAGTATTTT.

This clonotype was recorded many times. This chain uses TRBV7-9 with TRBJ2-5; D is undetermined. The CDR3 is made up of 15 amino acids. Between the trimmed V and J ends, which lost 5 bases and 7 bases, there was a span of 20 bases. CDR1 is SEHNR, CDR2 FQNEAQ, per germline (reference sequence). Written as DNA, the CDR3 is TGTGCCAGCAGCCCCCCCTGGCCCCCGGTGGGGACCCAGTACTTC. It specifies CASSPPWPPVGTQYF.

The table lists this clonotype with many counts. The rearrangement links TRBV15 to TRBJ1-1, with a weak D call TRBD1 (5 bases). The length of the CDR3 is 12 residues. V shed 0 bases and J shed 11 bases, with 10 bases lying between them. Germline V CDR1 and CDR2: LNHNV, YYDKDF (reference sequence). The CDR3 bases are TGTGCCACCAGCAGAGATCTGCGGGGGGCTTTCTTT. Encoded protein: CATSRDLRGAFF.

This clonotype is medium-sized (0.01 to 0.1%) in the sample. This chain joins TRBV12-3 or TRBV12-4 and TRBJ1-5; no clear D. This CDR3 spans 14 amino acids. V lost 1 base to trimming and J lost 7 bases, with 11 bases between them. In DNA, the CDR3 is TGTGCCAGCAGTTTAGGGTGGGTCAGCCAGCCCCAGCATTTT. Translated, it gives CASSLGWVSQPQHF.

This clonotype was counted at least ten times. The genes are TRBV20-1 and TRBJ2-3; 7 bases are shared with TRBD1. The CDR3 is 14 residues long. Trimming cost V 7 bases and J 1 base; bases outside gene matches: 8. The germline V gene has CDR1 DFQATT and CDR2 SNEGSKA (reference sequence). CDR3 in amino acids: CSGAKGARTDTQYF. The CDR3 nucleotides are TGCAGTGGGGCCAAGGGGGCGCGCACAGATACGCAGTATTTT.

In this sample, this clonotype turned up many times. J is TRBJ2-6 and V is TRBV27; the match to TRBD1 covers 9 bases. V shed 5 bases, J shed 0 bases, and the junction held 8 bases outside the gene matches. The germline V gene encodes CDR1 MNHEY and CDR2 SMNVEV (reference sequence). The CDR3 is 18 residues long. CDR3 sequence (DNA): TGTGCCAGCAGTCCCTTGACAGGGGGGAGCTCTGGGGCCAACGTCCTGACTTTC. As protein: CASSPLTGGSSGANVLTF.

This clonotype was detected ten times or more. The CDR3 protein is CASSSQRGGRSEQYF. In DNA, the CDR3 is TGTGCCAGCAGCTCCCAGCGGGGGGGCCGGTCGGAGCAGTATTTT. This chain connects TRBV7-8 to TRBJ2-3, with 10 bases identical to TRBD2. The germline CDR1 and CDR2 sequences are SGHVS and FQNEAQ. V shed 4 bases, J shed 11 bases, and the junction held 12 bases outside the gene matches. The CDR3 is made up of 15 amino acids.

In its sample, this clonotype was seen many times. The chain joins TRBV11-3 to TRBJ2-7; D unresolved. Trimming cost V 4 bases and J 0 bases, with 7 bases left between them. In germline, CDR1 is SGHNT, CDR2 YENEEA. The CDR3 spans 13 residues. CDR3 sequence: CASSYAASYEQYF. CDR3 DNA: TGTGCCAGCAGCTACGCAGCCTCCTACGAGCAGTACTTC.

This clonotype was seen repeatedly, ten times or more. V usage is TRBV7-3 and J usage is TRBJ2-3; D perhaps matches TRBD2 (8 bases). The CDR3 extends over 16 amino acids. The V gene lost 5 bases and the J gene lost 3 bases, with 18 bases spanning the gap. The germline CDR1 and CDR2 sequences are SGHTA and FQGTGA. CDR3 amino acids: CASSPGRGHGTDTQYF. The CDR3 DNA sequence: TGTGCCAGCAGCCCCGGGAGGGGGCATGGAACAGATACGCAGTATTTT.

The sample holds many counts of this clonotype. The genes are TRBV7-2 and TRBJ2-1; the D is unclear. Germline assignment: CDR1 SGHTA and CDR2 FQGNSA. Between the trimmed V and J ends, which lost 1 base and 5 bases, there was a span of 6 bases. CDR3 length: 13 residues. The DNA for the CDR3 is TGTGCCAGCAGCTTAGGCCAGAACAATGAGCAGTTCTTC. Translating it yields CASSLGQNNEQFF.

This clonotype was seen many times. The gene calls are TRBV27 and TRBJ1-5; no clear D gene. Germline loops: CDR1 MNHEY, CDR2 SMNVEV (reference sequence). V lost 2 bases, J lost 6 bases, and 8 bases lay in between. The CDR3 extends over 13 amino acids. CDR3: CASSLDVGQPQHF. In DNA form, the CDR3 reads TGTGCCAGCAGTTTAGATGTGGGTCAGCCCCAGCATTTT.

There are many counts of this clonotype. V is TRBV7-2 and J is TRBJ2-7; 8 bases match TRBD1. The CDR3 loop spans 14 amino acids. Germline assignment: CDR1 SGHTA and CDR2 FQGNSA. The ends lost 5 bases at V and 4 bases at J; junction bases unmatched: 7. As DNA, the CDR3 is TGTGCCAGCAGCCACGACAGGGGCCAGTACGAGCAGTACTTC. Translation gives CASSHDRGQYEQYF.

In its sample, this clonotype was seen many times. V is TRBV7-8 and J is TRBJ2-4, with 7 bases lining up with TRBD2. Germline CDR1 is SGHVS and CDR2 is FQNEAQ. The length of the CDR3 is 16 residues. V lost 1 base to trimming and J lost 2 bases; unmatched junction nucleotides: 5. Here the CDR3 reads CASSLDSGVSKNIQYF. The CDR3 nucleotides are TGTGCCAGCAGCTTAGACAGCGGGGTTTCCAAAAACATTCAGTACTTC.

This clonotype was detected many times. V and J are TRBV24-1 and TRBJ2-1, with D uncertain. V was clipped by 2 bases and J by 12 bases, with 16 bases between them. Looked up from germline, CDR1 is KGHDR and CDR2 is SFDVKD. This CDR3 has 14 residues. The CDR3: CATSDSPSLWTQFF. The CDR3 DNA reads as TGTGCCACCAGTGATTCCCCGAGTTTATGGACGCAGTTCTTC.

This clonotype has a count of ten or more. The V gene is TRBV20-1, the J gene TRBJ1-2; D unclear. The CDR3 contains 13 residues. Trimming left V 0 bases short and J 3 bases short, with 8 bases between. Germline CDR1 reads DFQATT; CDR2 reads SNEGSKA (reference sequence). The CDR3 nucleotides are TGCAGTGCTAGAGATAGGGCTTACTATGGCTACACCTTC. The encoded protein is CSARDRAYYGYTF.

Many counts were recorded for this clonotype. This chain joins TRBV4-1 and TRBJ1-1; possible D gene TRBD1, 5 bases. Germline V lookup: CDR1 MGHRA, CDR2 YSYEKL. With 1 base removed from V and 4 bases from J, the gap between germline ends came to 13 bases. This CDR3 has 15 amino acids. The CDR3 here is CASSQGQWGSTEAFF. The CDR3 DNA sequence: TGCGCCAGCAGCCAAGGACAGTGGGGGAGCACTGAAGCTTTCTTT.

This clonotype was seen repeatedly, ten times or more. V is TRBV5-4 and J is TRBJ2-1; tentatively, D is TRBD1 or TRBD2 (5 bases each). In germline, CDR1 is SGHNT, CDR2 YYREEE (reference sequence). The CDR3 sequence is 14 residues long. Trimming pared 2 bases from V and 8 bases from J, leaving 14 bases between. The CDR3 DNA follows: TGTGCCAGCAGCTTTCGTGGGGGTGGCGATGAGCAGTTCTTC. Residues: CASSFRGGGDEQFF.

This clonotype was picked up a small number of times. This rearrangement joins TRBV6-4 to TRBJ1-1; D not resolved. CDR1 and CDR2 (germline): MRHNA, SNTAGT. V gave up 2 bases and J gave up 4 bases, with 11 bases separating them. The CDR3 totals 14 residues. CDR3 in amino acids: CASSDGKEGTEAFF. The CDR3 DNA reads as TGTGCCAGCAGTGACGGGAAGGAAGGCACTGAAGCTTTCTTT.

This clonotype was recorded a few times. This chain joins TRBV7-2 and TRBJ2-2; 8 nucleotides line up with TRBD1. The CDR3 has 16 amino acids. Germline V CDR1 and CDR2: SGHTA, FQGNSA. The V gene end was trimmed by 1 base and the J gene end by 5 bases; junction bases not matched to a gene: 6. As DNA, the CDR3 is TGTGCCAGCAGCTTAGTGGTGACAGGGGTAACCGGGGAGCTGTTTTTT. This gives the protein CASSLVVTGVTGELFF.

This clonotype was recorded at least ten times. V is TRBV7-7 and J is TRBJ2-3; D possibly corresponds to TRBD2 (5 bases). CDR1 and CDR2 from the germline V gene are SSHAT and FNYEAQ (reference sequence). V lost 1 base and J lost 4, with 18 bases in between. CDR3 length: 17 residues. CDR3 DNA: TGTGCCAGCAGCTTAGGGGCTTTAGGGAGCGGCGCAGATACGCAGTATTTT. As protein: CASSLGALGSGADTQYF.

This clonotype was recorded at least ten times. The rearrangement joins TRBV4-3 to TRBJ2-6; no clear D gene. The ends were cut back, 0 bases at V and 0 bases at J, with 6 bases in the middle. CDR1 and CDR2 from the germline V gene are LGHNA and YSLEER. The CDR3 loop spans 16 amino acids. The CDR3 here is CASSQDGSSGANVLTF. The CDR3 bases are TGCGCCAGCAGCCAAGATGGAAGCTCTGGGGCCAACGTCCTGACTTTC.